This TCR beta chain was documented in a study of metastatic and nonmetastatic thyroid tumors (TCRdb year 2020). A note on the overall study: For patients with malignant and with benign thyroid disease, the researchers compared repertoires between peripheral blood samples and tumor or nodule tissue samples. Paper-wide results and their limitations: In both blood and tumor samples, TCR beta diversity was reported to be significantly higher in malignant tumors than in benign nodules.

Before undergoing thyroid surgery, none of the patients had been given any kind of treatment. Using T-cell receptor beta sequencing, the researchers looked back retrospectively at clinical samples from patients, gathered between about 2011 and 2019. In its sample, this clone was seen once. It has no known antigen specificity. The conserved phenylalanine or tryptophan is not found at the CDR3 terminus, so this likely reflects a read error. The DNA is left out, because the CDR3 cannot be placed on it with certainty; the CDR3 is given as TCRdb lists it. The library was made by PCR. Sequencing was carried out with an Illumina HiSeq 4000. High-throughput sequencing was used to profile the TCR beta-chain CDR3 region of every patient. Regarding the original processing steps: A classifier to discriminate distant-metastatic papillary thyroid cancer patients was built from CDR3 differences across clinicopathological groups. To measure repertoire diversity the researchers used the Shannon index, while the Morisita-Horn index served to gauge how similar the tumor and blood repertoires were. TCRdb itself trimmed the public reads at Q25 with fastp, ran MiXCR and retained productive beta chains. TCRdb, rather than the study authors, made the V and J calls. The sample contains tens of thousands of clones, over 9.5% of them found a single time. The ten most abundant clones make up approximately 11% of the sample.

The length of the CDR3 is 17 amino acids, counting both ends. CDR1 LGHNT and CDR2 FRNRAP are derived from the germline V gene. The sequence joins TRBV12-5 to TRBJ2-5; no check of the table's D call, TRBD1, against the DNA was made. The TCR originated in a female donor with papillary thyroid cancer or a benign thyroid nodule (not recorded which). Some clones in this sample may be carry-over from other donors' samples. The sequenced material came from blood. This receptor carries the CDR3 CASGFSSRERSRDPVLS.